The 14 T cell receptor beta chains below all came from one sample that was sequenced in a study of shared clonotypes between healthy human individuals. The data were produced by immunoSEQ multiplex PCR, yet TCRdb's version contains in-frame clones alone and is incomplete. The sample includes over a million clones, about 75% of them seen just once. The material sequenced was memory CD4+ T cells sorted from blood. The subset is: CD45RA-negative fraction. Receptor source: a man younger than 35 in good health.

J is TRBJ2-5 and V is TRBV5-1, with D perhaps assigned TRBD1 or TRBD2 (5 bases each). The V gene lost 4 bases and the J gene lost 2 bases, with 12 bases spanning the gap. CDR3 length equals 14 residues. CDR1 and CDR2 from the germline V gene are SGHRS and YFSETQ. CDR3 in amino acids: CASSREGPQETQYF. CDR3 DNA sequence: TGCGCCAGCAGCCGAGAGGGACCACAAGAGACCCAGTACTTC.

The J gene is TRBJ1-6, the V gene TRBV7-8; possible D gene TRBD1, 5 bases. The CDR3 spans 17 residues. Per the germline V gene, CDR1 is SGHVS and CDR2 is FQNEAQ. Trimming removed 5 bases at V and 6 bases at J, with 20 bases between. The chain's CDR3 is CASSLGAGVRTNSPLHF. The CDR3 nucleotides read TGTGCCAGCAGCCTTGGGGCGGGAGTTAGGACTAATTCACCCCTCCACTTT.

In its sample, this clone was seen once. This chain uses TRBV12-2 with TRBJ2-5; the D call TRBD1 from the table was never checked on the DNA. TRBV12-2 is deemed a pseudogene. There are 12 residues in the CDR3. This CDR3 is CASRLVGVRSYF. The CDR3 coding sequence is TGTGCAAGTCGCTTAGTAGGGGTTCGATCGTACTTC.

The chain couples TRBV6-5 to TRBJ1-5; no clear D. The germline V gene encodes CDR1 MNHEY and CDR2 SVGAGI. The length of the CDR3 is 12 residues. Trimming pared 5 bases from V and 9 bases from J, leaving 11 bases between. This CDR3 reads CASSTATRPQHF. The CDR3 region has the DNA TGTGCCAGCAGTACTGCGACGCGGCCCCAGCATTTT.

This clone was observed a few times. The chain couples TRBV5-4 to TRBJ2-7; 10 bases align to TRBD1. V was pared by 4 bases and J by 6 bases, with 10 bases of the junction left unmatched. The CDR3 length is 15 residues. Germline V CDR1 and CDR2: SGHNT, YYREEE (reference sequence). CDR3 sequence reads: CASSVLGQGEREQYF. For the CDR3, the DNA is TGTGCCAGCAGCGTACTAGGACAGGGGGAACGCGAGCAGTACTTC.

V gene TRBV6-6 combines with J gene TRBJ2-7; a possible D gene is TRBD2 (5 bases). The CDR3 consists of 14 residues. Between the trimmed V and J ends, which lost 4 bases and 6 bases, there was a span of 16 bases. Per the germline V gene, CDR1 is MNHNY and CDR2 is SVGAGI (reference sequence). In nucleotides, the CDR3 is TGTGCCAGCAGTTTCCGGGATAACCGACGCGAGCAGTACTTC. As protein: CASSFRDNRREQYF.

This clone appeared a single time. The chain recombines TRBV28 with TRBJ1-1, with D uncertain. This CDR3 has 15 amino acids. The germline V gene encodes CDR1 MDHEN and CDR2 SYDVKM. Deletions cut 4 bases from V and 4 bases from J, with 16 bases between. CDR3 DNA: TGTGCCAGCAGTTCCGCGTCTCCTTGGCCCACTGAAGCTTTCTTT. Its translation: CASSSASPWPTEAFF.

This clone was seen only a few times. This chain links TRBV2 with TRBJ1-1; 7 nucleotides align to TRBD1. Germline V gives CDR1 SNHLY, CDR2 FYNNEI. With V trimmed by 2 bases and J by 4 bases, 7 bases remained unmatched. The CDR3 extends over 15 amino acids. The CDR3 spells CASSETQGFPTEAFF. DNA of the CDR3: TGTGCCAGCAGTGAAACACAGGGGTTTCCCACTGAAGCTTTCTTT.

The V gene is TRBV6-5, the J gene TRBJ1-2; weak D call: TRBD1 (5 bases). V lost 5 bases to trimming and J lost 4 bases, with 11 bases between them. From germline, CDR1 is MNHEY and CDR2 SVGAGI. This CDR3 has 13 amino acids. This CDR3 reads CASSQGPSYGYTF. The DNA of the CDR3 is TGTGCCAGCAGTCAGGGACCCAGCTATGGCTACACCTTC.

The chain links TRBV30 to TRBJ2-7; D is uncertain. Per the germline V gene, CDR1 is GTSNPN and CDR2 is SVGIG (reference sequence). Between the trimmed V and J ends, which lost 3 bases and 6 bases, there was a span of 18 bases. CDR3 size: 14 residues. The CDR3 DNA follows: TGTGCCTGGAGCTCTCGAAGAGGCGCTACCGAGCAGTACTTC. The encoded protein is CAWSSRRGATEQYF. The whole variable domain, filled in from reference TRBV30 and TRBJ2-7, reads SQTIHQWPATLVQPVGSPLSLECTVEGTSNPNLYWYRQAAGRGLQLLFYSVGIGQISSEVPQNLSASRPQDRQFILSSKKLLLSDSGFYLCAWSSRRGATEQYFGPGTRLTVT.

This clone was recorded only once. CDR3 bases: TGTGCCAGCAGTGCCCTGGGTCAAGCGGAGCAGTACTTC. Translation gives CASSALGQAEQYF. The chain links TRBV2 to TRBJ2-7, with D hard to call. This CDR3 is 13 amino acids long. Looked up from germline, CDR1 is SNHLY and CDR2 is FYNNEI. V was pared by 4 bases and J by 7 bases, with 14 bases between.

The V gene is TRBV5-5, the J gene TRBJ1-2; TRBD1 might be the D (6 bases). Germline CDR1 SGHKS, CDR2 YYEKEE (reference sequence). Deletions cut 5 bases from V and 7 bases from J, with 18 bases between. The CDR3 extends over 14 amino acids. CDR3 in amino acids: CASSPQGPDFGYTF. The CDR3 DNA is TGTGCCAGCAGTCCACAGGGACCTGACTTTGGCTACACCTTC.

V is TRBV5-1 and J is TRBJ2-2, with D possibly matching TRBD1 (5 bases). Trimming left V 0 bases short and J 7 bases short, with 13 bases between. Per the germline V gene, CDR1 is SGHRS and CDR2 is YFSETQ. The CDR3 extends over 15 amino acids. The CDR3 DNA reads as TGCGCCAGCAGCTTGGGACAGACTTGGGGCGGGGAGCTGTTTTTT. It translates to CASSLGQTWGGELFF.

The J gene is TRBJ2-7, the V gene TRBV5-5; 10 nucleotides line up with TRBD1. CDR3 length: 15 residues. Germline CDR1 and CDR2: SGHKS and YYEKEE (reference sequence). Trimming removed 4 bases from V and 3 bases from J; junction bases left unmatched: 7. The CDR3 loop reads CASSRGTGDFYEQYF. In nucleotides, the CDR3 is TGTGCCAGCAGCCGAGGGACAGGGGATTTCTACGAGCAGTACTTC. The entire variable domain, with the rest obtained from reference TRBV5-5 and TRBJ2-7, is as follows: DAGVTQSPTHLIKTRGQQVTLRCSPISGHKSVSWYQQVLGQGPQFIFQYYEKEERGRGNFPDRFSARQFPNYSSELNVNALLLGDSALYLCASSRGTGDFYEQYFGPGTRLTVT.